The text below deals with one T cell receptor (beta chain). TCRdb re-called the RT-PCR reads through MiXCR, storing one row per CDR3 protein. The sample lists some 550,000 distinct CDR3 sequences; roughly 25% were seen once. The sample is drawn from a study of response to subunit inactivated influenza vaccine. The same data also went into a second study, on T cells expressing NK-cell markers. As that report states: 5'RACE template switching with UMIs generated TCR beta cDNA. It is unclear if expanded NKG2C-expressing clones target HCMV antigens.

The specimen was CD4+ T cells sorted from PBMCs, collected 11 to 12 days after vaccination. The clonotype comes from a man aged 50 or older who received an inactivated influenza vaccine.

CDR3 protein: CSVAALGYGYTF. The CDR3 nucleotides read TGCAGCGTGGCAGCATTAGGCTATGGCTACACCTTC. The chain combines TRBV29-1 with TRBJ1-2; D unresolved. The V end was cut by 6 bases, the J end by 4 bases, with 12 bases between. Germline V lookup: CDR1 SQVTM, CDR2 ANQGSEA. The CDR3 has 12 amino acids.